A selection of T cell receptor beta chains follows, all from one sample in a study of shared clonotypes between healthy human individuals. Here immunoSEQ multiplex PCR was the method, and the copy in TCRdb shows in-frame clones only, minus some. Among roughly 1.5 million clones listed, around 98% were seen once. Input material: naive CD4+ T cells sorted from blood. The receptors were gathered from a man between 25 and 39 years old in good health. Each CDR3 is given with its conserved first and last residue. A D gene is named only where the DNA matches it firmly. Clone size is given for some rows only: seen once, a few or many times, or a class if the clone is expanded.

>TRBD1|TRBV4-1|-|17|TRBJ2-4
TGCGCCAGCAGCCAACCTGGACAGGGGCCGACGGGGCACATTCAGTACTTC
CASSQPGQGPTGHIQYF
>TRBD2|TRBV9|-|15|TRBJ2-1
TGTGCCAGCAGCGCTCTAGCGGGAGAGGTGGATGAGCAGTTCTTC
CASSALAGEVDEQFF
>-|TRBV18|-|13|TRBJ2-7
TGTGCCAGCTCACCACTGGGAGCGCGCGAGCAGTACTTC
CASSPLGAREQYF
>TRBD2|TRBV15|-|21|TRBJ2-3
TGTGCCACCAGCAGACATAAGCCGGGACTAGCGGGATTTGCTAGCACAGATACGCAGTATTTT
CATSRHKPGLAGFASTDTQYF
>-|TRBV7-2|once|13|TRBJ1-5
TGTGCCAGCAGCCGCGGTACAAATCAGCCCCAGCATTTT
CASSRGTNQPQHF
>-|TRBV25-1|-|14|TRBJ2-7
TGTGCCAGCAGTGAAGGAGGGAATCCCCGGCAGCAGTACTTC
CASSEGGNPRQQYF
>-|TRBV5-1|-|15|TRBJ2-5
TGCGCCAGCAGCTTGGAGGTCCCAGGGGCAGAGACCCAGTACTTC
CASSLEVPGAETQYF
>-|TRBV21-1|-|14|TRBJ1-1
TGTGCCAGCAGCAAACAAGGGGGGAACACTGAAGCTTTCTTT
CASSKQGGNTEAFF
>-|TRBV15|-|13|TRBJ2-3
TGTGCCACCAGCCCCAGTTTAGGGGATACGCAGTATTTT
CATSPSLGDTQYF
>TRBD1|TRBV2|few|13|TRBJ2-7
TGTGCCATCATCGACAGGGGGCTCAACGAGCAGTACTTC
CAIIDRGLNEQYF
>-|TRBV6-1|-|14|TRBJ1-1
TGTGCCAGCACTCCCCTCGGGTCTGAGGCTGAAGCTTTCTTT
CASTPLGSEAEAFF
>-|TRBV9|-|16|TRBJ1-1
TGTGCCAGCAGCTCCCCGCTGGGGCGGGTGAACACTGAAGCTTTCTTT
CASSSPLGRVNTEAFF
>TRBD1|TRBV18|once|15|TRBJ1-5
TGTGCCAGCTCACCTGGACAGGGAAGCAATCAGCCCCAGCATTTT
CASSPGQGSNQPQHF
>-|TRBV7-9|-|11|TRBJ2-3
TGTGCCTTCCAAGCGGGAGATACGCAGTATTTT
CAFQAGDTQYF
>TRBD2|TRBV13|-|16|TRBJ2-1
TGTGCCAGCAGCAAATATAGCGGGAGTCGCTACAATGAGCAGTTCTTC
CASSKYSGSRYNEQFF
>-|TRBV12-5|-|16|TRBJ1-2
TGTGCTAGTGGTTTTAGCCGGGGAGGGCCAGACTATGGCTACACCTTC
CASGFSRGGPDYGYTF
>-|TRBV5-1|-|15|TRBJ2-2
TGCGCCAGCAGCTTGGTCAGGACTGACACCGGGGAGCTGTTTTTT
CASSLVRTDTGELFF
>TRBD1|TRBV2|-|13|TRBJ2-1
TGTGCCAGCCACCAAGACAGGGTCTCTGAGCAGTTCTTC
CASHQDRVSEQFF
>-|TRBV7-2|few|15|TRBJ1-5
TGTGCCAGCAGCTTAGTTTGGCAGGGGAATCAGCCCCAGCATTTT
CASSLVWQGNQPQHF
>-|TRBV7-2|-|17|TRBJ2-7
TGTGCCAGCAGCCCGCGCTCCCTAAGTACCAGGGCCTACGAGCAGTACTTC
CASSPRSLSTRAYEQYF
>-|TRBV5-8|-|15|TRBJ2-1
TGTGCCAGCAGCTTGTTGTCGACAGGTTACAATGAGCAGTTCTTC
CASSLLSTGYNEQFF
>TRBD2|TRBV28|-|15|TRBJ2-7
TGTGCCAGCAGGGTAGCGGGACCACCCTCCTACGAGCAGTACTTC
CASRVAGPPSYEQYF
>-|TRBV7-9|-|16|TRBJ2-2
TGTGCCAGCAGCTTACAATACCCCTCAGGGGCCGGGGAGCTGTTTTTT
CASSLQYPSGAGELFF
>-|TRBV7-8|-|15|TRBJ2-7
TGTGCCAGCAGCTTAGCAGGACAGACTAGCTACGAGCAGTACTTC
CASSLAGQTSYEQYF
>-|TRBV7-3|-|14|TRBJ2-2
TGTGCCAGCAGCTCAGGACTAAGCACCGGGGAGCTGTTTTTT
CASSSGLSTGELFF
>-|TRBV28|-|16|TRBJ2-5
TGTGCCAGCAGTTTGATAGGGAGAGGGAACCAAGAGACCCAGTACTTC
CASSLIGRGNQETQYF